These 7 T cell receptor beta chains share one sample of origin, sequenced in a study of CD8 T cells in ankylosing spondylitis. TCRdb called the 5' RACE reads again in MiXCR, with one record for every CDR3 protein. This table holds 150,000 to 200,000 distinct CDR3 sequences, roughly 13% found once. The sequenced sample consisted of blood, either unsorted or a sorted T cell fraction (not recorded which). The receptors were sampled from a female donor with ankylosing spondylitis or in good health (not recorded which).

This clonotype was recorded many times. The V and J genes are TRBV6-2 or TRBV6-3 and TRBJ2-1, with D hard to call. Deletions cut 2 bases from V and 7 bases from J, with 9 bases between. The CDR3 totals 13 residues. Germline loops: CDR1 MNHEY, CDR2 SVGEGT. This chain's CDR3 is CASSYVPSNEQFF. The CDR3 DNA sequence: TGTGCCAGCAGTTACGTCCCCAGTAATGAGCAGTTCTTC.

This clonotype was observed a handful of times. As DNA, the CDR3 is TGTGCCAGCAGTTTTTCGGACAGGTCAAGACCGTTCTTC. It specifies CASSFSDRSRPFF. This chain connects TRBV12-3 or TRBV12-4 to TRBJ2-1; TRBD1 matches 7 bases. J lost 15 bases, V lost 3 bases, and 11 bases had no gene match. The CDR3 spans 13 residues.

This clonotype was observed at least ten times. This chain links TRBV3-1 with TRBJ2-5; D ambiguous. The CDR3 extends over 12 amino acids. V was trimmed by 3 bases and J by 7 bases, leaving 9 bases between them. From germline, CDR1 is LGHDT and CDR2 YNNKEL (reference sequence). DNA for the CDR3: TGTGCCAGCAGCCAGCCCACGGGGACCCAGTACTTC. Its protein product is CASSQPTGTQYF.

This clonotype was counted at least ten times. The chain employs TRBV4-2 and TRBJ2-7; the D gene is possibly TRBD2 (5 bases). This CDR3 region has 14 residues. The germline V and J ends were trimmed by 0 bases and 5 bases, with 11 bases remaining between them. Germline CDR1 reads LGHNA; CDR2 reads YNFKEQ. The CDR3 DNA sequence: TGTGCCAGCAGCCAAGAGACTACCGCCAACGAGCAGTACTTC. It encodes CASSQETTANEQYF.

The chain links TRBV6-2 or TRBV6-3 to TRBJ2-2; D may correspond to TRBD1 or TRBD2 (5 bases each). This CDR3 has 15 amino acids. With 8 bases removed from V and 4 bases from J, the gap between germline ends came to 17 bases. Germline assignment: CDR1 MNHEY and CDR2 SVGEGT. The CDR3: CASVRGAGITGELFF. The CDR3 bases are TGTGCCAGCGTCCGGGGTGCAGGGATCACCGGGGAGCTGTTTTTT.

This clonotype was recorded many times. The chain combines TRBV24-1 with TRBJ2-5; TRBD1 agrees at 7 bases. After removal of 0 bases from V and 7 bases from J, the junction contained 7 bases not matched to a gene. Germline assignment: CDR1 KGHDR and CDR2 SFDVKD. The CDR3 extends over 15 amino acids. Here the CDR3 reads CATSDLRQGVMTQYF. As DNA, the CDR3 is TGTGCCACCAGTGATTTGAGACAGGGTGTGATGACCCAGTACTTC.

This clonotype was recorded a few times. The gene calls are TRBV12-5 and TRBJ1-3; D may be TRBD1 (5 bases). Germline V gives CDR1 LGHNT, CDR2 FRNRAP. CDR3 length: 20 amino acids. V was cut by 0 bases and J by 0 bases, with 21 bases left in between. As DNA, the CDR3 is TGTGCTAGTGGTTTGGTATTGGGACCGGGAGTACTACACTCTGGAAACACCATATATTTT. This sequence encodes CASGLVLGPGVLHSGNTIYF.